Listed below are T cell receptor beta chains from one sample, sequenced in a study of T cell clones after liver transplantation. Clones were sequenced by immunoSEQ multiplex PCR, and TCRdb holds only the in-frame ones, with some missing. This sample has over 50,000 clones, with about four fifths found just once. The sample here was CD4+ T cells from blood, taken before liver transplant. The receptors here all came from a human donor who received a liver transplant. Each CDR3 is given with its conserved first and last residue. D genes are given only for firm matches. The size of a clone is reported for some rows only, either as once, few or many, or as a class for expanded clones.

TGTGCCAGCAGCTCTCAAGTGGATGAGCAGTTCTTC | CASSSQVDEQFF | TRBV7-2 | 12 | - | TRBJ2-1 | once
TGTGCCAGCAGCCCCCGACCCTTGAGGGAGCAGTACTTC | CASSPRPLREQYF | TRBV5-4 | 13 | - | TRBJ2-7 | few
TGTGCCAGCAGCCAAGATTACCGAGGACTGAGTGATGGCTACACCTTC | CASSQDYRGLSDGYTF | TRBV14 | 16 | - | TRBJ1-2 | -
TGTGCCAGCAGAGGGACAGGGGCGGGTCAGCCCCAGCATTTT | CASRGTGAGQPQHF | TRBV7-9 | 14 | TRBD1 | TRBJ1-5 | -
TGTGCCAGCAGTTACCTAGCGGGAGCGGGGGAGCAGTACTTC | CASSYLAGAGEQYF | TRBV6-6 | 14 | TRBD2 | TRBJ2-7 | -
TGTGCCAGCAGCTCGAAAGGGACAGGGGTTTCGGATGAGCAGTTCTTC | CASSSKGTGVSDEQFF | TRBV5-4 | 16 | TRBD1 | TRBJ2-1 | once
TGTGCCAGCAGCTTAACAGGGACCAACTACGAGCAGTACTTC | CASSLTGTNYEQYF | TRBV7-2 | 14 | - | TRBJ2-7 | -
TGCGCCAGCAGGACAACGGACACCTCTAACACTGAAGCTTTCTTT | CASRTTDTSNTEAFF | TRBV23-1 | 15 | - | TRBJ1-1 | -
TGTGCCTGGAGTGGGGCAAGCCTGAACACTGAAGCTTTCTTT | CAWSGASLNTEAFF | TRBV30 | 14 | - | TRBJ1-1 | -
TGTGCCAGCAGCTTGCCTCTGAGGGGGCCTACGTGGCGCACTGAAGCTTTCTTT | CASSLPLRGPTWRTEAFF | TRBV7-2 | 18 | TRBD1 | TRBJ1-1 | few
TGTGCCAGCAGCTTACCCCAGTCTCCCTCTACCGGGGAGCTGTTTTTT | CASSLPQSPSTGELFF | TRBV5-6 | 16 | - | TRBJ2-2 | -
TGTGCCAGCAGCTTAGGCGGGGGATTCAGGGAGCTGTTTTTT | CASSLGGGFRELFF | TRBV13 | 14 | - | TRBJ2-2 | -
TGTGCCAGCAGCTCTACCCCAGCGGAGACCCAGTACTTC | CASSSTPAETQYF | TRBV7-3 | 13 | - | TRBJ2-5 | -
TGTGCCTGGAGTCAGGACCTCCACGAGCAGTACTTC | CAWSQDLHEQYF | TRBV30 | 12 | - | TRBJ2-7 | -
TGTGCCAGCAGCTTCCCTAGTGGGCAAGTAGAGACCCAGTACTTC | CASSFPSGQVETQYF | TRBV7-2 | 15 | - | TRBJ2-5 | -
TGTGCCAGCAGTTCTTTAGCGGGAGCGTACAATGAGCAGTTCTTC | CASSSLAGAYNEQFF | TRBV28 | 15 | TRBD2 | TRBJ2-1 | -
TGTGCCAGCAGGGGGGACAGTGAGACCTACGAGCAGTACTTC | CASRGDSETYEQYF | TRBV6-4 | 14 | TRBD1 | TRBJ2-7 | -
TGTGCCAGCAGCTTAAGCGGGAGGGACATGAACACCGGGGAGCTGTTTTTT | CASSLSGRDMNTGELFF | TRBV7-3 | 17 | TRBD2 | TRBJ2-2 | -
TGCGCCAGCAGCCAATCACGTGATCAGCCCCAGCATTTT | CASSQSRDQPQHF | TRBV4-3 | 13 | - | TRBJ1-5 | -
TGTGCCAGCAGTTACGGGGGACAGGGAGAGACCCAGTACTTC | CASSYGGQGETQYF | TRBV6-5 | 14 | TRBD1 | TRBJ2-5 | once
TGTGCCAGCAGCTTAGGGCCGGTAAGCTCCCAGACGCAGTATTTT | CASSLGPVSSQTQYF | TRBV7-2 | 15 | - | TRBJ2-3 | -
TGTGCCAGCAGCTTTTTAACTAGCGGTATGAGCACAGATACGCAGTATTTT | CASSFLTSGMSTDTQYF | TRBV5-8 | 17 | TRBD2 | TRBJ2-3 | -
TGTGCCAGCAGTTACACGAGGTCTGAAGCTTTCTTT | CASSYTRSEAFF | TRBV6-6 | 12 | - | TRBJ1-1 | -
TGCAGCGTTGCGAGCGGGCAGCAGTTCTTC | CSVASGQQFF | TRBV29-1 | 10 | - | TRBJ2-1 | -
TGTGCCAGCAGCTTAGAGGGCAGGGCGGGCGAGCAGTACTTC | CASSLEGRAGEQYF | TRBV7-9 | 14 | - | TRBJ2-7 | -
TGTGCCAGCAGCTGGGTTCTCACTGAGCAGTTCTTC | CASSWVLTEQFF | TRBV5-5 | 12 | - | TRBJ2-1 | -
TGTGCCAGCAGTCTAAGTGGGACTGAAGCTTTCTTT | CASSLSGTEAFF | TRBV2 | 12 | - | TRBJ1-1 | -
TGTGCCAGCAGCGACTTTCCAGGTTCCTACGAGCAGTACTTC | CASSDFPGSYEQYF | TRBV7-2 | 14 | - | TRBJ2-7 | -
TGTGCCAGCTCACAGGGACAGACCTACGAGCAGTACTTC | CASSQGQTYEQYF | TRBV18 | 13 | TRBD1 | TRBJ2-7 | -
TGTGCCAGCGCTCCCCGGACAGCCCCAGATACGCAGTATTTT | CASAPRTAPDTQYF | TRBV25-1 | 14 | - | TRBJ2-3 | -
TGTGCCATCAGTGAGTCCACTAGCGGGAGCTACGAGCAGTACTTC | CAISESTSGSYEQYF | TRBV10-3 | 15 | TRBD2 | TRBJ2-7 | -
TGTGCCAGCTTCCTCGGGTTCCCTGGGGCCAACGTCCTGACTTTC | CASFLGFPGANVLTF | TRBV6-4 | 15 | - | TRBJ2-6 | -
TGTGCCAGCAGCCCAGGGTGGCCTTACGAGCAGTACTTC | CASSPGWPYEQYF | TRBV7-2 | 13 | - | TRBJ2-7 | -
TGTGCAAGTCGCCCGTCCGGGACTAGCGGATTTCACTACGAGCAGTACTTC | CASRPSGTSGFHYEQYF | TRBV12-2 | 17 | - | TRBJ2-7 | once
TGTGCCAGCAGCCCCGGGCTTAACTATGGCTACACCTTC | CASSPGLNYGYTF | TRBV5-1 | 13 | - | TRBJ1-2 | -
TGCGCCAGCAGCCAATCCAACATGTTTGGAGGTTCACCCCTCCACTTT | CASSQSNMFGGSPLHF | TRBV4-3 | 16 | - | TRBJ1-6 | -
TGTGCCAGCAGCTCACTATACGAGCAGTACTTC | CASSSLYEQYF | TRBV7-9 | 11 | - | TRBJ2-7 | -
TGTGCCAGCAGCCTCACGGGGTCGGGAGCAGAAAAACTGTTTTTT | CASSLTGSGAEKLFF | TRBV5-5 | 15 | - | TRBJ1-4 | few
TGTGCCAGCGGACCGGGACAGGGGGGCCTTAACTATGGCTACACCTTC | CASGPGQGGLNYGYTF | TRBV7-9 | 16 | TRBD1 | TRBJ1-2 | -
TGTGCCAGCAGCCAAATCCGGGCCTACCGACTCATTAACTATGGCTACACCTTC | CASSQIRAYRLINYGYTF | TRBV14 | 18 | - | TRBJ1-2 | -
TGTGCCATCAGTGAGTCGCTTGTGAGGGCAGATACGCAGTATTTT | CAISESLVRADTQYF | TRBV10-3 | 15 | - | TRBJ2-3 | once
TGTGCCAGCAGCCAAGCCTCAGTCTCCTCCTACGAGCAGTACTTC | CASSQASVSSYEQYF | TRBV4-2 | 15 | - | TRBJ2-7 | -
TGTGCCAGCAGCTCGAGACTAGCCTCGGGGCAGTACTTC | CASSSRLASGQYF | TRBV5-4 | 13 | TRBD2 | TRBJ2-7 | -
TGTGCCAGCAGTATCAGACGACAGGTCTATGGCTACACCTTC | CASSIRRQVYGYTF | TRBV27 | 14 | - | TRBJ1-2 | -
TGTGCCAGCACCCGACTAGCGGTGGATGAGCAGTTCTTC | CASTRLAVDEQFF | TRBV6-1 | 13 | TRBD2 | TRBJ2-1 | -
TGCGCCAGCAGCTCTGGCCTCTATGGCTACACCTTC | CASSSGLYGYTF | TRBV5-1 | 12 | - | TRBJ1-2 | -
TGTGCCAGCAGCACCCTTGACAGGACCGATTCTGGAAACACCATATATTTT | CASSTLDRTDSGNTIYF | TRBV9 | 17 | - | TRBJ1-3 | -
TGTGCCAGTAGTAACCAACTAGCGGGGGGCTCCTACAATGAGCAGTTCTTC | CASSNQLAGGSYNEQFF | TRBV19 | 17 | TRBD2 | TRBJ2-1 | -
TGTGCCAGCAGCTTAAGTACAGGTGTTGATTCACCCCTCCACTTT | CASSLSTGVDSPLHF | TRBV7-3 | 15 | - | TRBJ1-6 | -
TGTGCCAGCAGCTTAGGGTCCCAGGCCCATCAGCCCCAGCATTTT | CASSLGSQAHQPQHF | TRBV7-2 | 15 | - | TRBJ1-5 | few
TGTGCCAGCAGTTTCCTAGCCTACAATGAGCAGTTCTTC | CASSFLAYNEQFF | TRBV27 | 13 | - | TRBJ2-1 | -
TGTGCCAGCAGCCAGGTCGGGGGCTCTAAGGGCTACACCTTC | CASSQVGGSKGYTF | TRBV5-6 | 14 | - | TRBJ1-2 | -
TGTGCCAGCAGCCAGAGGGAGGGGAACTATGGCTACACCTTC | CASSQREGNYGYTF | TRBV9 | 14 | - | TRBJ1-2 | -